These T cell receptor beta chains were read from a single sample in a study of blood T cell repertoires in COVID-19. The assay was immunoSEQ multiplex PCR, and TCRdb's table has in-frame clones only and misses some. This sample has about 88,000 clones, with 90% found just once. The sequenced sample was peripheral blood. These receptors all come from a man in his 60s with acute or convalescent COVID-19. Each CDR3 is given with its conserved first and last residue. A D gene is named only where the DNA matches it firmly. Size is stated for part of the rows, as once, few or many counts, or as a class when the clone is expanded.

v_gene: TRBV29-1
abundance: NA
d_gene: NA
j_gene: TRBJ2-1
CDR3nt: TGCAGCGTTGAAGCGGGCCTAGCGCGTGAGCAGTTCTTC
CDR3aa: CSVEAGLAREQFF

v_gene: TRBV27
abundance: NA
d_gene: NA
j_gene: TRBJ2-3
CDR3nt: TGTGCCAGCAGTTTTTCCAGAAGCACAGATACGCAGTATTTT
CDR3aa: CASSFSRSTDTQYF

v_gene: TRBV2
abundance: NA
d_gene: TRBD1
j_gene: TRBJ1-1
CDR3nt: TGTGCCAGCATCGGGGACAGCCGCGGCACTGAAGCTTTCTTT
CDR3aa: CASIGDSRGTEAFF

v_gene: TRBV4-1
abundance: NA
d_gene: NA
j_gene: TRBJ2-7
CDR3nt: TGCGCCAGCAGCCAAGGGGTGACAGCCTCCTACGAGCAGTACTTC
CDR3aa: CASSQGVTASYEQYF

v_gene: TRBV7-8
abundance: NA
d_gene: NA
j_gene: TRBJ2-2
CDR3nt: TGTGCCAGCAGCTACAGGGTGAACACCGGGGAGCTGTTTTTT
CDR3aa: CASSYRVNTGELFF

v_gene: TRBV19
abundance: NA
d_gene: TRBD2
j_gene: TRBJ2-7
CDR3nt: TGTGCCAGTAGTATCTCCAGGGAGGGCGAGCAGTACTTC
CDR3aa: CASSISREGEQYF

v_gene: TRBV5-1
abundance: NA
d_gene: NA
j_gene: TRBJ2-1
CDR3nt: TGCGCCAGCAGCTTGGTTTTAGCCAGGGGGGTATACAATGAGCAGTTCTTC
CDR3aa: CASSLVLARGVYNEQFF

v_gene: TRBV24-1
abundance: NA
d_gene: TRBD2
j_gene: TRBJ2-1
CDR3nt: TGTGCCACCGGCGGGAGAACAGAGAATGAGCAGTTCTTC
CDR3aa: CATGGRTENEQFF

v_gene: TRBV21-1
abundance: NA
d_gene: NA
j_gene: TRBJ1-5
CDR3nt: TGTGCCAGCACCATACAGGGGAAATTGCATCAGCCCCAGCATTTT
CDR3aa: CASTIQGKLHQPQHF

v_gene: TRBV10-1
abundance: NA
d_gene: TRBD1
j_gene: TRBJ1-5
CDR3nt: TGCGCCAGCACCGAAGACAGGGGGCGCTTTAAGGGCAATCAGCCCCAGCATTTT
CDR3aa: CASTEDRGRFKGNQPQHF

v_gene: TRBV5-1
abundance: once
d_gene: NA
j_gene: TRBJ2-7
CDR3nt: TGCGCCAGCAGATTGGGGCTAGCTGCCTACGAGCAGTACTTC
CDR3aa: CASRLGLAAYEQYF

v_gene: TRBV14
abundance: NA
d_gene: TRBD1
j_gene: TRBJ1-1
CDR3nt: TGTGCCAGCAGCCAGTACTCCGGGACAGCCACAGAAGCTTTCTTT
CDR3aa: CASSQYSGTATEAFF

v_gene: TRBV5-5
abundance: NA
d_gene: TRBD1
j_gene: TRBJ2-7
CDR3nt: TGTGCCAGCAGCCTCGTTCGGGACAGTTCCTACGAGCAGTACTTC
CDR3aa: CASSLVRDSSYEQYF

v_gene: TRBV6-2/TRBV6-3
abundance: NA
d_gene: TRBD1
j_gene: TRBJ2-4
CDR3nt: TGTGCCAGCAGCCTACAGGGGCCAGAAAACATTCAGTACTTC
CDR3aa: CASSLQGPENIQYF

v_gene: TRBV7-8
abundance: once
d_gene: TRBD1
j_gene: TRBJ2-2
CDR3nt: TGTGCCAGCAGGGACAGGGAACCCGGGGAGCTGTTTTTT
CDR3aa: CASRDREPGELFF

v_gene: TRBV24-1
abundance: NA
d_gene: NA
j_gene: TRBJ1-5
CDR3nt: TGTGCCACCACCTCCGTTCTCGTACGTGACATTAGCAATCAGCCCCAGCATTTT
CDR3aa: CATTSVLVRDISNQPQHF

v_gene: TRBV20-1
abundance: NA
d_gene: TRBD2
j_gene: TRBJ2-7
CDR3nt: TGCAGTATAGCGGGAGCTTACGAGCAGTACTTC
CDR3aa: CSIAGAYEQYF

v_gene: TRBV7-9
abundance: once
d_gene: NA
j_gene: TRBJ1-2
CDR3nt: TGTGCCAGCACGGGACTAGAAAGTACCTATGGCTACACCTTC
CDR3aa: CASTGLESTYGYTF

v_gene: TRBV15
abundance: NA
d_gene: NA
j_gene: TRBJ1-1
CDR3nt: TGTGCCACCAGCAGGGGCGGGATGCTGGGCACTGAAGCTTTCTTT
CDR3aa: CATSRGGMLGTEAFF

v_gene: TRBV12-5
abundance: NA
d_gene: TRBD2
j_gene: TRBJ2-1
CDR3nt: TGTGCTAGTGGTTTGGTCCGAAGCGGGAGTGGGGAAAATGAGCAGTTCTTC
CDR3aa: CASGLVRSGSGENEQFF

v_gene: TRBV4-2
abundance: NA
d_gene: NA
j_gene: TRBJ2-7
CDR3nt: TGTGCCAGCAGCCAACGGGTCCCCCGGGAGACACCGGATTTCTACGAGCAGTACTTC
CDR3aa: CASSQRVPRETPDFYEQYF

v_gene: TRBV9
abundance: NA
d_gene: TRBD2
j_gene: TRBJ2-7
CDR3nt: TGTGCCAGCAGCCCTGGGGGGGAGGCTTTCTACGAGCAGTACTTC
CDR3aa: CASSPGGEAFYEQYF

v_gene: TRBV6-5
abundance: NA
d_gene: TRBD1
j_gene: TRBJ2-1
CDR3nt: TGTGCCAGCAGGGACAGGGAAAGCTCCTACAATGAGCAGTTCTTC
CDR3aa: CASRDRESSYNEQFF

v_gene: TRBV11-2
abundance: NA
d_gene: NA
j_gene: TRBJ2-2
CDR3nt: TGTGCCAGCAGCTTACGTTCCCCGAACACCGGGGAGCTGTTTTTT
CDR3aa: CASSLRSPNTGELFF

v_gene: TRBV7-8
abundance: NA
d_gene: TRBD2
j_gene: TRBJ2-7
CDR3nt: TGTGCCAGCAGCTGGGGACTAGCGGGAGGAGGGACCTACGAGCAGTACTTC
CDR3aa: CASSWGLAGGGTYEQYF

v_gene: TRBV7-9
abundance: NA
d_gene: TRBD2
j_gene: TRBJ2-1
CDR3nt: TGTGCCTCCTCAGGACTAGCGGGGAGTAGCCCCTACAATGAGCAGTTCTTC
CDR3aa: CASSGLAGSSPYNEQFF

v_gene: TRBV6-1
abundance: NA
d_gene: NA
j_gene: TRBJ2-1
CDR3nt: TGTGCCAGCAGTGAACTGAGTCAGGGCTATGAGCAGTTCTTC
CDR3aa: CASSELSQGYEQFF

v_gene: TRBV30
abundance: NA
d_gene: NA
j_gene: TRBJ1-3
CDR3nt: TGTGCCGGGAAAATCCGCCGGGGCCCACGGGGGAACACCATATATTTT
CDR3aa: CAGKIRRGPRGNTIYF

v_gene: TRBV28
abundance: NA
d_gene: TRBD2
j_gene: TRBJ2-1
CDR3nt: TGTGCCAGCAGTTTTCCGAGACTAGCGGACAATGAGCAGTTCTTC
CDR3aa: CASSFPRLADNEQFF

v_gene: TRBV11-3
abundance: once
d_gene: NA
j_gene: TRBJ2-7
CDR3nt: TGTGCCAGCAGCTTAGGGTTTAGCGTGAGCTCCTACGAGCAGTACTTC
CDR3aa: CASSLGFSVSSYEQYF

v_gene: TRBV18
abundance: NA
d_gene: TRBD2
j_gene: TRBJ2-1
CDR3nt: TGTGCCAGCAGCGACGGGGGGGTACGGAATGAGCAGTTCTTC
CDR3aa: CASSDGGVRNEQFF

v_gene: TRBV20-1
abundance: NA
d_gene: NA
j_gene: TRBJ2-2
CDR3nt: TGCAGTGCTAGTGGCAGGGGCAACACCGGGGAGCTGTTTTTT
CDR3aa: CSASGRGNTGELFF

v_gene: TRBV7-8
abundance: NA
d_gene: TRBD1
j_gene: TRBJ2-7
CDR3nt: TGTGCCAGCAGCCCCCCGGGGACAGGAACCTACGAGCAGTACTTC
CDR3aa: CASSPPGTGTYEQYF

v_gene: TRBV7-9
abundance: NA
d_gene: TRBD2
j_gene: TRBJ2-7
CDR3nt: TGTGCCAGCACCTCCGGGACTACCTACGAGCAGTACTTC
CDR3aa: CASTSGTTYEQYF

v_gene: TRBV6-2/TRBV6-3
abundance: NA
d_gene: NA
j_gene: TRBJ1-5
CDR3nt: TGTGCCAGCAGTTACTCACCCCTCCGGACAGTAGATCAGCCCCAGCATTTT
CDR3aa: CASSYSPLRTVDQPQHF

v_gene: TRBV7-8
abundance: NA
d_gene: TRBD1
j_gene: TRBJ1-1
CDR3nt: TGTGCCAGCAGCCCAGGGGGTTGGCAGAACACTGAAGCTTTCTTT
CDR3aa: CASSPGGWQNTEAFF

v_gene: TRBV11-3
abundance: NA
d_gene: TRBD1
j_gene: TRBJ1-1
CDR3nt: TGTGCCAGCAGCTTAGGAGGGGGCGCGAACACTGAAGCTTTCTTT
CDR3aa: CASSLGGGANTEAFF

v_gene: TRBV6-5
abundance: NA
d_gene: NA
j_gene: TRBJ1-1
CDR3nt: TGTGCCAGCAGGACCACAGGGAACACTGAAGCTTTCTTT
CDR3aa: CASRTTGNTEAFF

v_gene: TRBV5-1
abundance: NA
d_gene: TRBD1
j_gene: TRBJ1-4
CDR3nt: TGCGCCAGCAGCCACCGCCTCGGGACAGGGAATGAAAAACTGTTTTTT
CDR3aa: CASSHRLGTGNEKLFF

v_gene: TRBV28
abundance: NA
d_gene: NA
j_gene: TRBJ2-1
CDR3nt: TGTGCCAGCAGTTTTTTTAGCGGCAACAATGAGCAGTTCTTC
CDR3aa: CASSFFSGNNEQFF

v_gene: TRBV24-1
abundance: NA
d_gene: NA
j_gene: TRBJ2-5
CDR3nt: TGTGCCACCAGTGATTCGACAGGTAAAGAGACCCAGTACTTC
CDR3aa: CATSDSTGKETQYF

v_gene: TRBV7-2
abundance: NA
d_gene: NA
j_gene: TRBJ1-6
CDR3nt: TGTGCCAGCAGTCGAGGGTCCGGGGGGAATTCACCCCTCCACTTT
CDR3aa: CASSRGSGGNSPLHF

v_gene: TRBV5-4
abundance: NA
d_gene: NA
j_gene: TRBJ2-1
CDR3nt: TGTGCCAGCAGCTGGGGGCTAAGCGTCAATGAGCAGTTCTTC
CDR3aa: CASSWGLSVNEQFF

v_gene: TRBV19
abundance: NA
d_gene: NA
j_gene: TRBJ1-6
CDR3nt: TGTGCCAGTAGTTTCAACAGGGAATGGAATTCACCCCTCCACTTT
CDR3aa: CASSFNREWNSPLHF

v_gene: TRBV28
abundance: NA
d_gene: NA
j_gene: TRBJ1-5
CDR3nt: TGTGCCAGCAGTTTATTAATATTTTCAGGGCAGCCCCAGCATTTT
CDR3aa: CASSLLIFSGQPQHF

v_gene: TRBV19
abundance: NA
d_gene: NA
j_gene: TRBJ1-5
CDR3nt: TGTGCCAGTAGTATCGCGAATCAGCCCCAGCATTTT
CDR3aa: CASSIANQPQHF

v_gene: TRBV9
abundance: NA
d_gene: NA
j_gene: TRBJ1-2
CDR3nt: TGTGCCAGCAGCGTAGGCGGGGCGTACTATGGCTACACCTTC
CDR3aa: CASSVGGAYYGYTF

v_gene: TRBV2
abundance: NA
d_gene: NA
j_gene: TRBJ2-1
CDR3nt: TGTGCCAGCAGGATGGGGGGTGAGCAGTTCTTC
CDR3aa: CASRMGGEQFF

v_gene: TRBV25-1
abundance: NA
d_gene: NA
j_gene: TRBJ2-5
CDR3nt: TGTGCCAGCAGTGTACAGGGATTGGAGACCCAGTACTTC
CDR3aa: CASSVQGLETQYF

v_gene: TRBV19
abundance: once
d_gene: NA
j_gene: TRBJ1-1
CDR3nt: TGTGCCAGTAGTATAGTGACAGGGAACACTGAAGCTTTCTTT
CDR3aa: CASSIVTGNTEAFF

v_gene: TRBV19
abundance: NA
d_gene: TRBD1
j_gene: TRBJ1-2
CDR3nt: TGTGCCAGTAGTTCTCAGGACAGGTCCGGCTATGGCTACACCTTC
CDR3aa: CASSSQDRSGYGYTF

v_gene: TRBV28
abundance: NA
d_gene: NA
j_gene: TRBJ2-3
CDR3nt: TGTGCCAGCAGTGCCGCTAGGTATACGCAGTATTTT
CDR3aa: CASSAARYTQYF

v_gene: TRBV6-5
abundance: once
d_gene: NA
j_gene: TRBJ2-7
CDR3nt: TGTGCCAGCAGTTATGGAGGGCCGGACCAGACGTACGAGCAGTACTTC
CDR3aa: CASSYGGPDQTYEQYF

v_gene: TRBV21-1
abundance: NA
d_gene: NA
j_gene: TRBJ2-7
CDR3nt: TGTGCCAGCAGCAAAGGGTTAGGGACTAGCGGGAGCGAGTACGAGCAGTACTTC
CDR3aa: CASSKGLGTSGSEYEQYF

v_gene: TRBV18
abundance: once
d_gene: TRBD1
j_gene: TRBJ2-5
CDR3nt: TGTGCCAGCTCACCAGGGACAGGGGAGACCCAGTACTTC
CDR3aa: CASSPGTGETQYF

v_gene: TRBV15
abundance: NA
d_gene: TRBD2
j_gene: TRBJ2-3
CDR3nt: TGTGCCACCAGCAGAGATCGACCTAGCGGGAGGTCGGATACGCAGTATTTT
CDR3aa: CATSRDRPSGRSDTQYF

v_gene: TRBV5-1
abundance: once
d_gene: NA
j_gene: TRBJ2-3
CDR3nt: TGCGCCAGCACCCCTCGACATCCACCTAGCACAGATACGCAGTATTTT
CDR3aa: CASTPRHPPSTDTQYF

v_gene: TRBV19
abundance: NA
d_gene: TRBD2
j_gene: TRBJ2-3
CDR3nt: TGTGCCAGTACCCCTAGCGGGAGCATGGATACGCAGTATTTT
CDR3aa: CASTPSGSMDTQYF

v_gene: TRBV4-2
abundance: NA
d_gene: NA
j_gene: TRBJ1-3
CDR3nt: TGTGCCAGCAGCCAAGACAGGGGCTCTGGAAACACCATATATTTT
CDR3aa: CASSQDRGSGNTIYF